Listed below are T cell receptor beta chains from one sample, sequenced in a study of beta chain features in type 1 diabetes. Method: immunoSEQ multiplex PCR; TCRdb's copy keeps in-frame clones and lacks some. The sample yields about 120,000 clones, roughly 15% seen once. The source material was central memory CD4+ T cells from blood. Receptors originate from a man aged 25-45 years with type 1 diabetes. Both conserved end residues are part of each CDR3. The D gene is left open where the match is weak. Size values are once, few and many counts, or a class for expanded clones, and some rows have none.

TRBD1 | TRBJ1-4 | TRBV19 | many | TGTGCCAGTAGTTACTCATTCGGGACAGCTGAGGGAGAAAAACTGTTTTTT | CASSYSFGTAEGEKLFF
. | TRBJ2-2 | TRBV27 | few | TGTGCCAGCAGATCCGACGGGGAGACCGGGGAGCTGTTTTTT | CASRSDGETGELFF
. | TRBJ2-1 | TRBV15 | . | TGTGCCACCAGCAGAGCGGGGAATGAGCAGTTCTTC | CATSRAGNEQFF
TRBD1 | TRBJ2-5 | TRBV27 | . | TGTGCCAGCAGTTACAGGGGGAAGACCCAGTACTTC | CASSYRGKTQYF
TRBD2 | TRBJ2-3 | TRBV2 | . | TGTGCCAGGAAGACTAGCGGGCCTTCGGATACGCAGTATTTT | CARKTSGPSDTQYF
. | TRBJ2-3 | TRBV29-1 | many | TGCACCGGTGGGGAGGGGGCATCAGATACGCAGTATTTT | CTGGEGASDTQYF
. | TRBJ2-2 | TRBV21-1 | . | TGTGCCAGCAGCATATTCAGGGAGGATAGCGGGGAGCTGTTTTTT | CASSIFREDSGELFF
. | TRBJ1-2 | TRBV5-5 | . | TGTGCCAGCAGCTTCTTATATGGCTACACCTTC | CASSFLYGYTF
TRBD2 | TRBJ2-4 | TRBV11-2 | few | TGTGCCAGCAGCTTAGATCCTAGCGGGGCCAAAAACATTCAGTACTTC | CASSLDPSGAKNIQYF
. | TRBJ2-7 | TRBV5-1 | . | TGCGCCAGCAGCCCGCCGGGTCAGCATAGCTCCTACGAGCAGTACTTC | CASSPPGQHSSYEQYF
. | TRBJ2-7 | TRBV29-1 | . | TGCAGCGTCACTACCCGACAGCCCTACGAGCAGTACTTC | CSVTTRQPYEQYF
. | TRBJ2-3 | TRBV5-1 | few | TGCGCCAGCAGCTTGACGGGCCTCCCCACAGATACGCAGTATTTT | CASSLTGLPTDTQYF
. | TRBJ2-1 | TRBV5-1 | . | TGCGCCAGCAGCCCTTCCGGGACCTTTGTAACTGAGCAGTTCTTC | CASSPSGTFVTEQFF
TRBD1 | TRBJ2-3 | TRBV29-1 | . | TGCAGCGCTCGGACAGGGGTCGCAGATACGCAGTATTTT | CSARTGVADTQYF
TRBD1 | TRBJ2-7 | TRBV29-1 | few | TGCAGCGTTGGGGACAGGGGGCTCTACGAGCAGTACTTC | CSVGDRGLYEQYF
. | TRBJ2-5 | TRBV9 | few | TGTGCCAGCAGCAAAGATTATGGGCAAGAGACCCAGTACTTC | CASSKDYGQETQYF
TRBD1 | TRBJ2-3 | TRBV7-2 | many | TGTGCCAGCAGCTTCGCCGGGACAGGGTTCACAGATACGCAGTATTTT | CASSFAGTGFTDTQYF
. | TRBJ1-5 | TRBV4-2 | few | TGTGCCAGCAGCCAAGATGTGGGGGATCAGCCCCAGCATTTT | CASSQDVGDQPQHF